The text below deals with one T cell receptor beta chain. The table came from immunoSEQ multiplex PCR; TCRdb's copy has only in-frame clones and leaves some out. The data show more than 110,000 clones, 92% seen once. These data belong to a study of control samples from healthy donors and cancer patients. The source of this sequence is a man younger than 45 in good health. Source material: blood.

The CDR3 nucleotides are TGTGCCAGCAGTGTTGGGGGTATACGAGAAGAAAAACTGTTTTTT. Protein: CASSVGGIREEKLFF. The V and J genes are TRBV2 and TRBJ1-4, with a tentative D call TRBD1 (5 bases). Germline values: CDR1 SNHLY, CDR2 FYNNEI. This CDR3 is 15 amino acids long. The germline V and J ends were trimmed by 4 bases and 8 bases, with 17 bases remaining between them.